This T cell receptor beta chain originates from a study of vaccination effects on CD4 cells after COVID-19 (dated by TCRdb to the early 2020s). About the investigation overall: Two doses of either the BNT162b2 or the mRNA-1273 mRNA SARS-CoV-2 vaccine were administered to participants. In two convalescent patients, pre-vaccine samples were collected 16 days and one week ahead of the first dose, 142 and 148 days after COVID-19 diagnosis. The study compared SARS-CoV-2 spike-specific CD4+ TCR repertoires before and after mRNA vaccination in COVID-19 convalescent patients and infection-naive vaccine recipients. A total of 10 COVID-19 convalescent patients and several SARS-CoV-2-naive healthy vaccine recipients were included in the full study. Cultures from other donors in the study were sequenced with the Oncomine TCR Beta short-read assay on an Illumina iSeq 100. The full study reports these points: Limitations of the study were the small number of convalescent patients and the absence of early post-infection timepoints. At late post-vaccination timepoints, both infection-induced and vaccine-induced clones showed marked clonal contraction, consistent with waning T cell responses. For convalescent patients, new clones induced by the vaccine made up most of the post-vaccine spike-reactive repertoire, and these new clones were largely distinct from the clones induced by infection.

The junction carries 9 bases between V and J, which are trimmed by 2 bases and 5 bases respectively. Including the terminal cysteine and phenylalanine, the CDR3 comprises 13 residues. The read is trimmed to its CDR3 DNA, 39 bases read in frame from base 1. Reading the germline V gene gives CDR1 SGHNT and CDR2 YENEEA. Libraries were built with the immunoSEQ multiplex PCR assay. DNA from the CD4+ T cells that had been cultured and isolated underwent TCR beta CDR3 sequencing. In the paper's pipeline: Non-productive TCR sequences were removed, reads were trimmed to the CDR3 region, and CDR3s of at least 7 amino acids were retained. Antigen-specific clonotypes were identified with the MANAFEST web app by comparing expansion in peptide wells against reference cultures. To be called positive, a clone needed expansion at FDR<0.05 compared with the reference and with all other wells, an odds ratio greater than 5, and a frequency greater than 0.1% in two replicate wells. Clonotypes significantly expanded in SARS-CoV-2 spike wells and in at least one common cold coronavirus spike condition were defined as cross-reactive. Levenshtein distance calculated with the stringdist R package was used to assess CDR3 similarity, and unrooted trees were constructed with ape in R 3.6.1. Imported from immuneACCESS, the table was reduced by TCRdb to in-frame sequences with V and J called. These copies leave out some clones; in studies compared against another copy, an unresolved V gene accounts for under half, and the cause of the remainder is not known. V and J calls and clone size are as listed in that table; D and trimming were resolved from the DNA. Counted in this sample were tens of thousands of clones; over 65% of them appeared once. Around 5% of the sample lies in the top ten.

To identify antigen-specific CD4+ T cell clonotypes by their expansion, the ViraFEST assay first stimulated PBMC with viral peptide pools and then applied TCR sequencing. After less than 13 days of culture, CD4+ T cells were isolated with the EasySep CD4+ T cell isolation kit. PCR-confirmed SARS-CoV-2 infection had occurred in convalescent patients between March and December 2020, before the Alpha, Beta and Delta variants emerged in the United States. Two million PBMC per well were cultured with approximately 10 ug/ml peptides in IMDM containing 5% human AB serum, about 9.7 IU/ml IL-2 and gentamicin. A peptide pool from HIV-1 Nef was used as the negative control culture condition. Half of the culture medium was replaced with fresh IL-2-containing medium on days 3 and 7. Unless noted otherwise, every peptide stimulation condition was grown in triplicate wells. PBMC were separated from whole blood using Ficoll-Paque Plus gradient centrifugation and were then either cryopreserved at -140C or used fresh. The QIAamp micro DNA kit was used to extract genomic DNA from the cultured CD4+ T cells.

Remarks on this clone: What antigen it recognizes has not been identified. No base-level quality is on record; no much larger clone is a single base apart.

Sequences were derived from CD4+ T cells from PBMCs cultured with HIV peptides, sampled before COVID-19 vaccination. In the paper's terms, the cell subset or site label means: HIV-1 Nef peptide pool negative control/reference culture. The source is a human donor who had a prior SARS-CoV-2 infection. The rearranged segments are TRBV11-3 and TRBJ2-5, with TRBD1 as a weak D call on 6 bases. The DNA sequence is given as TGTGCCAGCAGCTTAAGGCAGGGGGAGACCCAGTACTTC. The resulting protein is CASSLRQGETQYF.